This T cell receptor (beta chain) was sequenced for a study of blood T cells in healthy people across ages. Next came a second PCR, run for about 6 to 12 cycles, which used a sample-barcoded 5' primer along with a J-beta primer mix. TCRdb reanalysed the 5' RACE reads using MiXCR and keeps one entry per CDR3 protein. The table records more than 1,400,000 distinct CDR3 sequences, approximately 42% of them present only once. The CDR3 runs to 18 residues. In germline, CDR1 is SGHRS, CDR2 YFSETQ. The ends lost 0 bases at V and 7 bases at J; junction bases unmatched: 14. Drawing of peripheral blood yielded roughly 9.8 milliliters from each donor.

This chain links TRBV5-1 with TRBJ2-3; 10 bases are shared with TRBD2. The sample comprised blood. This receptor was identified in a woman aged 18-29 years in good health. The chain's CDR3 is CASSLAGLAELQGNTQYF. DNA of the CDR3: TGCGCCAGCAGCTTGGCCGGACTAGCGGAGCTTCAGGGGAATACGCAGTATTTT.